The 3 T cell receptor beta chains presented below share a single source sample, sequenced in a study of blood T cell repertoires in COVID-19. Assay used: immunoSEQ multiplex PCR; TCRdb lists only in-frame clones, some missing. The sample lists around 60,000 clones; about 93% were seen once. Material for sequencing was peripheral blood. The receptors come from a woman older than 75 with active COVID-19.

V usage is TRBV4-2 and J usage is TRBJ1-4; tentative D call: TRBD1 (5 bases). CDR1 is LGHNA, CDR2 YNFKEQ, per germline. V gave up 0 bases and J gave up 0 bases, with 5 bases separating them. This CDR3 is built from 15 residues. The CDR3 coding sequence is TGTGCCAGCAGCCAAGAACAGGCAACTAATGAAAAACTGTTTTTT. It specifies CASSQEQATNEKLFF.

In DNA, the CDR3 is TGTGCCAGCAGTGACGGTCGGGAAGGTATCTACGAGCAGTACTTC. Amino acids: CASSDGREGIYEQYF. The chain carries TRBV2 and TRBJ2-7, with a possible D match to TRBD2 (5 bases). CDR1 and CDR2 from the germline V gene are SNHLY and FYNNEI. Deletions cut 3 bases from V and 3 bases from J, with 15 bases between. The length of the CDR3 is 15 residues.

This clone was found once. This chain connects TRBV6-5 to TRBJ1-4; possible D gene TRBD1, 5 bases. Germline CDR1 reads MNHEY; CDR2 reads SVGAGI. V was pared by 0 bases and J by 8 bases, with 10 bases between. This CDR3 is 14 amino acids long. The CDR3 DNA follows: TGTGCCAGCAGTTACTCCGGGGGAGGGGAAAAACTGTTTTTT. This encodes CASSYSGGGEKLFF.